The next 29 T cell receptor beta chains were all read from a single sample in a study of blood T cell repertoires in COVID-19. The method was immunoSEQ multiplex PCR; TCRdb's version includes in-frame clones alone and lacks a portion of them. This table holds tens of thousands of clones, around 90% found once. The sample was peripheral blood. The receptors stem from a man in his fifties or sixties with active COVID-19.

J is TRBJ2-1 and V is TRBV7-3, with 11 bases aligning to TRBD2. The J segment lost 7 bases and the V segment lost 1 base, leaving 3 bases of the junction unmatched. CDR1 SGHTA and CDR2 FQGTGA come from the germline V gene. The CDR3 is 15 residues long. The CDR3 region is CASSLNSGGVNEQFF. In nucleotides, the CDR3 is TGTGCCAGCAGCTTAAATAGCGGGGGGGTAAATGAGCAGTTCTTC.

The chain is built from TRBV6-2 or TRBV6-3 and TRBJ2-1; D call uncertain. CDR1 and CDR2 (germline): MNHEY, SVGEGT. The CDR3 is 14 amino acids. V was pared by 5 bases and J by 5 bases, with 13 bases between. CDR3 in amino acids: CASSRASPHNEQFF. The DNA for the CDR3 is TGTGCCAGCAGTCGAGCCTCCCCCCACAATGAGCAGTTCTTC.

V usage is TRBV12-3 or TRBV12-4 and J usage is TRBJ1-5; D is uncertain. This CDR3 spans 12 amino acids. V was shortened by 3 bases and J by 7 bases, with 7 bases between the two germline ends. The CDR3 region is CASSFAGQPQHF. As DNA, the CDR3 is TGTGCCAGCAGTTTTGCGGGCCAGCCCCAGCATTTT.

CDR3 amino acids: CASSVVGGGEQFF. The CDR3 DNA follows: TGTGCCAGCAGCGTAGTTGGGGGCGGTGAGCAGTTCTTC. The chain combines TRBV9 with TRBJ2-1; D may be TRBD1 (6 bases). V lost 0 bases to trimming and J lost 9 bases, with 10 bases between them. CDR3 size: 13 residues. Germline lookup yields CDR1 SGDLS and CDR2 YYNGEE. The full variable domain, in which reference TRBV9 and TRBJ2-1 provide the parts outside the CDR3, is DSGVTQTPKHLITATGQRVTLRCSPRSGDLSVYWYQQSLDQGLQFLIQYYNGEERAKGNILERFSAQQFPDLHSELNLSSLELGDSALYFCASSVVGGGEQFFGPGTRLTVL.

The CDR3 region has the DNA TGCAGCGTTGCTGCTATGAACACTGAAGCTTTCTTT. This translates into CSVAAMNTEAFF. The chain employs TRBV29-1 and TRBJ1-1, with D uncertain. The CDR3 runs to 12 residues. Between the trimmed V and J ends, which lost 4 bases and 0 bases, there was a span of 6 bases. Germline V gives CDR1 SQVTM, CDR2 ANQGSEA.

CDR3 sequence: CASSQSIGAYEQYV. Written as DNA, the CDR3 is TGCGCCAGCAGCCAATCGATAGGGGCCTACGAGCAGTACGTC. The chain uses TRBV4-1 and TRBJ2-7, with D possibly matching TRBD1 (5 bases). The CDR3 covers 14 residues. V gave up 2 bases and J gave up 2 bases, with 10 bases separating them. Germline CDR1 MGHRA, CDR2 YSYEKL.

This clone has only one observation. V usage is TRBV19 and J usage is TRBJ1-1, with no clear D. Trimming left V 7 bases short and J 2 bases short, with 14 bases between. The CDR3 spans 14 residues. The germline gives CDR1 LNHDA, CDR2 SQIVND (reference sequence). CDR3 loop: CASTAAAPNTEAFF. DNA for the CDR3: TGTGCCAGTACCGCGGCAGCCCCTAACACTGAAGCTTTCTTT.

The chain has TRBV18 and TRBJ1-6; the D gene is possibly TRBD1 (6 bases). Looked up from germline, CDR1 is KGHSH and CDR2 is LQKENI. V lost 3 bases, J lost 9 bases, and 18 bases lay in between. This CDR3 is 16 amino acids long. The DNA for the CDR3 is TGTGCCAGCTCACCCAACGGCCTACCAGGGGTTTCACCCCTCCACTTT. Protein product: CASSPNGLPGVSPLHF.

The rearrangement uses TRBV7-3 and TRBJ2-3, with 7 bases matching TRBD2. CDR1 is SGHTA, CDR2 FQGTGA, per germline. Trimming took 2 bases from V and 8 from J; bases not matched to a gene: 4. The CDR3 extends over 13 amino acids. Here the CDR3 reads CASSLVSGGTQYF. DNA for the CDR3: TGTGCCAGCAGCTTAGTCTCGGGGGGTACGCAGTATTTT.

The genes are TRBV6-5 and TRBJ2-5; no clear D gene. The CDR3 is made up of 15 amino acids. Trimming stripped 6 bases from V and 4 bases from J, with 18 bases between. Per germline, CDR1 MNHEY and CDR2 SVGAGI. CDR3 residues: CASSRRHAERETQYF. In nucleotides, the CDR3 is TGTGCCAGCAGCCGTAGACACGCCGAACGAGAGACCCAGTACTTC.

CDR3 protein: CASSPQWGGAARPQHF. The CDR3 nucleotides read TGTGCCAGCAGTCCCCAATGGGGAGGGGCCGCCCGGCCCCAGCATTTT. This rearrangement joins TRBV27 to TRBJ1-5; possible D gene TRBD1, 5 bases. Germline V gene lookup returns CDR1 MNHEY and CDR2 SMNVEV (reference sequence). The germline V and J ends were trimmed by 5 bases and 9 bases, with 23 bases remaining between them. CDR3 size: 16 residues.

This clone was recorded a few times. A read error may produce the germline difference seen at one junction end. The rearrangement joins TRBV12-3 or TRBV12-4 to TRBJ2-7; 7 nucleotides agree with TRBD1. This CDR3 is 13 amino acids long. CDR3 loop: CASSLDRSSEQYF. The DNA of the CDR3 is TGTGCCAGCAGTTTGGACAGGTCCTCCGAGCAGTACTTC.

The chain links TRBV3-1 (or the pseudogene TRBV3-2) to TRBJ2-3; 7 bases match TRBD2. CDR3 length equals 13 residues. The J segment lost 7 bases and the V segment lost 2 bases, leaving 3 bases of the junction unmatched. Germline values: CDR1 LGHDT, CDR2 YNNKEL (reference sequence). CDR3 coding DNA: TGTGCCAGCAGCCAATCGGGGGGTAATACGCAGTATTTT. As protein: CASSQSGGNTQYF.

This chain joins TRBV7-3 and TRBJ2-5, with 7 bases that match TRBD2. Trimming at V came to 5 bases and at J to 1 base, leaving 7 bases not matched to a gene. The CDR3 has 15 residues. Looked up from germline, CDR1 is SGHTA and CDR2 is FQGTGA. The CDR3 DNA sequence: TGTGCCAGCAGCCCGCGGCGGGGGTCCCAAGAGACCCAGTACTTC. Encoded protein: CASSPRRGSQETQYF.

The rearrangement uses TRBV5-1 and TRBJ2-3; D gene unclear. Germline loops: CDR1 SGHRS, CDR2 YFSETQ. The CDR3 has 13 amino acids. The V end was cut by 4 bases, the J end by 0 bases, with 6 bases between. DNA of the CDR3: TGCGCCAGCAGCCGTCGGAGCACAGATACGCAGTATTTT. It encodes CASSRRSTDTQYF.

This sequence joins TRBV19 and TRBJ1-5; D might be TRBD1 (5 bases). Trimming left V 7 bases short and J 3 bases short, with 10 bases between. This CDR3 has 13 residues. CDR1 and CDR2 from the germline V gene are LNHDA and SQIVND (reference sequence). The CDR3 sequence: CASMQGINQPQHF. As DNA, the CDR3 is TGTGCCAGTATGCAGGGAATCAATCAGCCCCAGCATTTT.

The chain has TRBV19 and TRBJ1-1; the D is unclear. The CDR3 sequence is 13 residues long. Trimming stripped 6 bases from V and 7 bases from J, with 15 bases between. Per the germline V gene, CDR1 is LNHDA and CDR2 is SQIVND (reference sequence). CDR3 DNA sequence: TGTGCCAGTAGGATCGACGGGAATCTTGAAGCTTTCTTT. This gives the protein CASRIDGNLEAFF.

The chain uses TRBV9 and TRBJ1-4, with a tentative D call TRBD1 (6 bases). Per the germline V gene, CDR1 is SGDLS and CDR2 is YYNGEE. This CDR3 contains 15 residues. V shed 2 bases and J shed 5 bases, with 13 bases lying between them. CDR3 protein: CASSVSTGTNEKLFF. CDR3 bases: TGTGCCAGCAGCGTCTCAACAGGGACGAATGAAAAACTGTTTTTT.

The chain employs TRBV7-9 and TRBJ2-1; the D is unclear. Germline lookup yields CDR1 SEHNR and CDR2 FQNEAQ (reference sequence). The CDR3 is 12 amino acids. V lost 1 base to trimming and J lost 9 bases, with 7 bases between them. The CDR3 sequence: CASSLVDSEQFF. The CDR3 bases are TGTGCCAGCAGCTTAGTCGACTCTGAGCAGTTCTTC.

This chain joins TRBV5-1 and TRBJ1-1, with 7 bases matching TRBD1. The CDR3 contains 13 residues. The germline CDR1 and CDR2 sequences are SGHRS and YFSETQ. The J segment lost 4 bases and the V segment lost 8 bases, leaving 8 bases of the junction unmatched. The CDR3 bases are TGCGCCAGTTCGACAGGGAGTGTCACTGAAGCTTTCTTT. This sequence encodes CASSTGSVTEAFF. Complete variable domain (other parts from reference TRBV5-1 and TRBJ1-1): KAGVTQTPRYLIKTRGQQVTLSCSPISGHRSVSWYQQTPGQGLQFLFEYFSETQRNKGNFPGRFSGRQFSNSRSEMNVSTLELGDSALYLCASSTGSVTEAFFGQGTRLTVV.

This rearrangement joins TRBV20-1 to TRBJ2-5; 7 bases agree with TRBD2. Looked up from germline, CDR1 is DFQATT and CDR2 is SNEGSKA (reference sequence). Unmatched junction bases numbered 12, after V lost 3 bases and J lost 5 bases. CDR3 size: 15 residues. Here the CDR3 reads CSASGRGSFKETQYF. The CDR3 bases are TGCAGTGCTAGTGGACGCGGGAGTTTCAAGGAGACCCAGTACTTC.

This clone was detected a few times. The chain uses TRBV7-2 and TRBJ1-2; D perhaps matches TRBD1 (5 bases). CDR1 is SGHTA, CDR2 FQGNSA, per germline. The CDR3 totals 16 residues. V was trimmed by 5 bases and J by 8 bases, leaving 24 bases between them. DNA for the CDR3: TGTGCCAGCAGCCACAAATTAGCGGGGGGAGCAGACGGCTACACCTTC. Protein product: CASSHKLAGGADGYTF.

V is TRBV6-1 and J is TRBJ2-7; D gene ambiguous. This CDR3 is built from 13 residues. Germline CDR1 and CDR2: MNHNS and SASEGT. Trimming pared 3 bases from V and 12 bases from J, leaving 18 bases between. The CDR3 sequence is CASSDLSASPRYV. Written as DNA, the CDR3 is TGTGCCAGCAGTGATCTATCCGCCTCCCCTCGGTACGTC.

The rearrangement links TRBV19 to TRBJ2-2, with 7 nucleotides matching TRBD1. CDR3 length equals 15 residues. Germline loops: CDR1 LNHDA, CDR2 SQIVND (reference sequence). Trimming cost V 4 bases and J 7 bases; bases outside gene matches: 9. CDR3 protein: CASSTLAGQDGELFF. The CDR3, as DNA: TGTGCCAGTAGTACCTTAGCAGGACAGGACGGGGAGCTGTTTTTT.

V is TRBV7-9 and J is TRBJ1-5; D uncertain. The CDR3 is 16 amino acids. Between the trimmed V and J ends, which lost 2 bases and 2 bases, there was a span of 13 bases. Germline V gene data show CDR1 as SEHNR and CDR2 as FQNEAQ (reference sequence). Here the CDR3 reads CASSLSAGGGNQPQHF. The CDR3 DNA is TGTGCCAGCAGCTTATCGGCCGGAGGAGGCAATCAGCCCCAGCATTTT.

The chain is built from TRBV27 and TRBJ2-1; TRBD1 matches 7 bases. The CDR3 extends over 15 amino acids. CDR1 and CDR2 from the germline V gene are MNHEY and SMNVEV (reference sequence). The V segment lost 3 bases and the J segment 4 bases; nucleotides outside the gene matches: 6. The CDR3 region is CASSFTGDDYNEQFF. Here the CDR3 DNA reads TGTGCCAGCAGTTTCACAGGGGATGATTACAATGAGCAGTTCTTC.

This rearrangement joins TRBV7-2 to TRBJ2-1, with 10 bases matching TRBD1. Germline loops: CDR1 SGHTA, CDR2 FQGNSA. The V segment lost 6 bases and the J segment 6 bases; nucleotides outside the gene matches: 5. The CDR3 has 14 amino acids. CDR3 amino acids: CASRGQGKINEQFF. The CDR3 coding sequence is TGTGCCAGCAGGGGACAGGGGAAAATCAATGAGCAGTTCTTC.

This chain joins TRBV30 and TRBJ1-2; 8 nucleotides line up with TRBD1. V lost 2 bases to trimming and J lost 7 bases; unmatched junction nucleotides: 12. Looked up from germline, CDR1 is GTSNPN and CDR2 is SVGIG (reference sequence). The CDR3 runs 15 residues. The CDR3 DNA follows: TGTGCCTGGAGTCGTGATTGGCAGGGGGCCTCTGGCTACACCTTC. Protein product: CAWSRDWQGASGYTF.

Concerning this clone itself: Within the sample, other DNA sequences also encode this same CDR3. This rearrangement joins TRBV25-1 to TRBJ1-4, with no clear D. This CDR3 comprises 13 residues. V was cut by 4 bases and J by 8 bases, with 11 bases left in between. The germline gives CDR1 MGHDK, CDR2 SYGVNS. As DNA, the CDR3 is TGTGCCAGCAGTGTTTGGCCCTTGGAAAAACTGTTTTTT. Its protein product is CASSVWPLEKLFF.